This is a list of T cell receptor beta chains from one sample in a study of blood T cells in healthy people across ages. TCRdb processed the 5' RACE reads anew with MiXCR; each CDR3 protein has one entry. The table shows 550,000 to 650,000 distinct CDR3 sequences, with 25% to 35% occurring only once. The specimen was blood. These receptors all come from an elderly woman in good health. Both conserved end residues are part of each CDR3. A D gene is named only where the DNA matches it firmly. Part of the rows lack a size; the others show once, few, many or a class for expanded clones.

J	V	D	size	length	CDR3	DNA
TRBJ2-7	TRBV6-6	TRBD2	.	12	CATEREGYEQYF	TGTGCCACCGAGCGGGAGGGCTACGAGCAGTACTTC
TRBJ2-3	TRBV3-1	.	many	11	CASSHRNTQYF	TGTGCCAGCAGCCACCGGAATACGCAGTATTTT
TRBJ1-1	TRBV7-3	.	.	15	CASSLSGGTHTEAFF	TGTGCCAGCAGCTTATCCGGTGGAACGCACACTGAAGCTTTCTTT
TRBJ2-5	TRBV28	.	many	18	CASRGTLYGQARAETQYF	TGTGCCAGCAGAGGAACCTTATACGGACAAGCCAGGGCGGAGACCCAGTACTTC
TRBJ2-5	TRBV20-1	.	many	17	CSAGPLAGTEVGETQYF	TGCAGTGCCGGCCCCCTGGCGGGGACAGAGGTGGGGGAGACCCAGTACTTC
TRBJ2-1	TRBV10-3	.	.	15	CAISDLGLAGNEQFF	TGTGCCATCAGTGATCTAGGGTTGGCTGGCAATGAGCAGTTCTTC
TRBJ1-4	TRBV6-5	.	few	15	CASSYSYRDNEKLFF	TGTGCCAGCAGTTACTCTTACAGGGATAATGAAAAACTGTTTTTT
TRBJ1-5	TRBV7-8	.	.	13	CASSLLGSQPQHF	TGTGCCAGCAGCTTATTGGGTAGCCAGCCCCAGCATTTT
TRBJ2-7	TRBV6-1	TRBD1	many	13	CASRQTGSHEQYF	TGTGCCAGCAGGCAGACAGGGTCCCACGAGCAGTACTTC
TRBJ1-2	TRBV20-1	TRBD1	many	12	CSASGQGWGYTF	TGCAGTGCTTCCGGACAGGGCTGGGGCTACACCTTC
TRBJ2-5	TRBV7-9	.	many	14	CASSFGGSGETQYF	TGTGCCAGCAGCTTTGGAGGATCCGGAGAGACCCAGTACTTC
TRBJ1-5	TRBV2	.	many	14	CASSEVVPDQPQHF	TGTGCCAGCAGTGAAGTTGTACCGGATCAGCCCCAGCATTTT
TRBJ1-1	TRBV7-6	.	.	14	CASSLYPGNTEAFF	TGTGCCAGCAGCTTATACCCAGGGAACACTGAAGCTTTCTTT
TRBJ2-5	TRBV20-1	.	many	12	CSASLGGETQYF	TGCAGTGCGAGCCTCGGTGGTGAGACCCAGTACTTC
TRBJ2-5	TRBV6-6	TRBD1	.	13	CASSGDRKETQYF	TGTGCCAGCAGTGGGGACAGGAAAGAGACCCAGTACTTC
TRBJ2-7	TRBV9	.	.	15	CASSVGDTLRSEQYF	TGTGCCAGCAGCGTAGGAGATACCTTACGTTCCGAGCAGTACTTC
TRBJ1-4	TRBV3-1	.	.	14	CASSPHAANEKLFF	TGTGCCAGCAGCCCACACGCAGCGAATGAAAAACTGTTTTTT
TRBJ2-3	TRBV27	.	many	13	CASRVLSTDTQYF	TGTGCCAGCAGAGTGCTAAGCACAGATACGCAGTATTTT
TRBJ1-4	TRBV5-1	TRBD1	.	15	CASKRRGQAGEKLFF	TGCGCCAGCAAAAGACGGGGACAGGCAGGGGAAAAACTGTTTTTT